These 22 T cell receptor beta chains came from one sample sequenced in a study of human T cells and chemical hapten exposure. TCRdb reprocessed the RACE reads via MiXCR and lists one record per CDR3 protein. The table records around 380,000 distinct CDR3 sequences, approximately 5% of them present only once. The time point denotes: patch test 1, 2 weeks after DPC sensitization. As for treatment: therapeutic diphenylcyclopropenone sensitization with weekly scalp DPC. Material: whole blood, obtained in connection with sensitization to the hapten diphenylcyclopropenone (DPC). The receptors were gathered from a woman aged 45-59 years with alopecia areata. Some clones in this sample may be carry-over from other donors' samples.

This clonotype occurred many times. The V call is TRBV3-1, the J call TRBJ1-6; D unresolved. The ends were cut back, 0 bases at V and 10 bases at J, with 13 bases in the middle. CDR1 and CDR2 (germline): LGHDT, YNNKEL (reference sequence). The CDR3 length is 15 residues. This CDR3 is CASSQEEWLGSPLHF. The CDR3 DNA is TGTGCCAGCAGCCAAGAAGAGTGGTTGGGGTCACCCCTCCACTTT.

In DNA form, the CDR3 reads TGTGCCAGCGGACCCGGGACAGGGGGAGGGCCTGGGGCCAACGTCCTGACTTTC. Translating gives CASGPGTGGGPGANVLTF. The chain combines TRBV28 with TRBJ2-6; 11 bases are a match to TRBD1. The J segment lost 2 bases and the V segment lost 8 bases, leaving 11 bases of the junction unmatched. Germline assignment: CDR1 MDHEN and CDR2 SYDVKM. The CDR3 has 18 residues.

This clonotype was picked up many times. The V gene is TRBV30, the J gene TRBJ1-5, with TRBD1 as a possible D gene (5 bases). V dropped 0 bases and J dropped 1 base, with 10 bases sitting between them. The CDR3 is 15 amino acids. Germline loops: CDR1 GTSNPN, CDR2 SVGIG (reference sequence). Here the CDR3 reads CAWSVGGSSNQPQHF. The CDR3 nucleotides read TGTGCCTGGAGTGTTGGGGGATCGAGCAATCAGCCCCAGCATTTT.

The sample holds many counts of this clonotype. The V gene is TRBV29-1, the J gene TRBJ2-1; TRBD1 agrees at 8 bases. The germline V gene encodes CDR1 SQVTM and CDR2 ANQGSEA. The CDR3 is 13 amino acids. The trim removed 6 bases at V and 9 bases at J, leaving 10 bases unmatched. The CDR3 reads CSVAATGGSEQFF. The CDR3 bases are TGCAGCGTAGCCGCCACAGGGGGGAGTGAGCAGTTCTTC.

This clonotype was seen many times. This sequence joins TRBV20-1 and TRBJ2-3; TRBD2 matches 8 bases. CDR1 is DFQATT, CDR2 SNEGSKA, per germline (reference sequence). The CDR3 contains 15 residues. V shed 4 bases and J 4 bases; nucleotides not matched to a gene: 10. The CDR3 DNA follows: TGCAGTGCTACCGGACTAGCCCTTGGCGCAGATACGCAGTATTTT. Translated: CSATGLALGADTQYF.

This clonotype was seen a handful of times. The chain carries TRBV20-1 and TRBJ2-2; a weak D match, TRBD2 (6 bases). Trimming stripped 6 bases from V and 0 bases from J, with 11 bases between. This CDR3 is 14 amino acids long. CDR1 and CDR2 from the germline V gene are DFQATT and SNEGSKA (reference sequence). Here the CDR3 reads CSASLAANTGELFF. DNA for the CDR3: TGCAGTGCCTCACTAGCAGCGAACACCGGGGAGCTGTTTTTT.

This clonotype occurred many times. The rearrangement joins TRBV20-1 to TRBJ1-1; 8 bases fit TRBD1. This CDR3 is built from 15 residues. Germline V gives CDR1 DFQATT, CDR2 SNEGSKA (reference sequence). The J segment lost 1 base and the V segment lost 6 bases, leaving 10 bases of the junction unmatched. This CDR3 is CSADRTGRANTEAFF. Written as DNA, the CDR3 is TGCAGTGCCGACCGGACAGGGAGAGCGAACACTGAAGCTTTCTTT.

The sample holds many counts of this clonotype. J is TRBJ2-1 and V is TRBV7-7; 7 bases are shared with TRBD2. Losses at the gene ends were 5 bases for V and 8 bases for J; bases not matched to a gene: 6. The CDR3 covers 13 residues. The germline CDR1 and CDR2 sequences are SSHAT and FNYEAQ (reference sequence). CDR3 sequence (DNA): TGTGCCAGCAGCCTGGGGGGGTTGGATGAGCAGTTCTTC. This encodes CASSLGGLDEQFF.

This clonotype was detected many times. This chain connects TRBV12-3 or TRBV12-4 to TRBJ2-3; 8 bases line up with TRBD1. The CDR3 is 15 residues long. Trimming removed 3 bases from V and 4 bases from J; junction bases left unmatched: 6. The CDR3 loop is CASSFGQGAADTQYF. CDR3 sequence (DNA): TGTGCCAGCAGTTTCGGGCAGGGGGCCGCAGATACGCAGTATTTT.

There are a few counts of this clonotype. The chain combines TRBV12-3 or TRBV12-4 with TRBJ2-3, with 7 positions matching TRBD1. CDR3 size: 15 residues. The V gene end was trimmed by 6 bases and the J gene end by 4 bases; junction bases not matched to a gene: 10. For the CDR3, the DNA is TGTGCCAGCAGCTCATTCCAGGGGGTTGCAGATACGCAGTATTTT. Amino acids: CASSSFQGVADTQYF.

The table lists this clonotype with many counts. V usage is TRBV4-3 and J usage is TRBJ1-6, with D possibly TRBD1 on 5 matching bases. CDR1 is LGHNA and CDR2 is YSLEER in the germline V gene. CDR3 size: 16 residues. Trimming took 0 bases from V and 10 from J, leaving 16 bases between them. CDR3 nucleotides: TGCGCCAGCAGCCAAGACTTCGGGCAGGGTGGGTCACCCCTCCACTTT. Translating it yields CASSQDFGQGGSPLHF.

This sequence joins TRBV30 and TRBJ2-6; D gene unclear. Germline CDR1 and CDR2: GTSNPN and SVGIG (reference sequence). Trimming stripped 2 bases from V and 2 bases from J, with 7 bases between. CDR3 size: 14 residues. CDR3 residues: CAWSQAPGANVLTF. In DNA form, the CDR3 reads TGTGCCTGGAGTCAAGCGCCTGGGGCCAACGTCCTGACTTTC. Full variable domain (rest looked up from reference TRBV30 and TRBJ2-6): SQTIHQWPATLVQPVGSPLSLECTVEGTSNPNLYWYRQAAGRGLQLLFYSVGIGQISSEVPQNLSASRPQDRQFILSSKKLLLSDSGFYLCAWSQAPGANVLTFGAGSRLTVL.

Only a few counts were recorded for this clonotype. Here the CDR3 DNA reads TGTGCCAGCAGCCAACGAGGGTGGAATTCACCCCTCCACTTT. Translating gives CASSQRGWNSPLHF. J is TRBJ1-6 and V is TRBV14; D uncertain. Germline V lookup: CDR1 SGHDN, CDR2 FVKESK. CDR3 length: 14 residues. V was trimmed by 2 bases and J by 7 bases, leaving 9 bases between them.

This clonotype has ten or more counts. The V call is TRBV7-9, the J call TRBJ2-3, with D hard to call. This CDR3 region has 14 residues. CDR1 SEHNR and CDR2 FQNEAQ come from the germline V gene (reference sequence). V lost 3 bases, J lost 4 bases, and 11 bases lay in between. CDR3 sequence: CASSFGLVPDTQYF. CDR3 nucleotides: TGTGCCAGCAGCTTCGGCCTAGTCCCAGATACGCAGTATTTT.

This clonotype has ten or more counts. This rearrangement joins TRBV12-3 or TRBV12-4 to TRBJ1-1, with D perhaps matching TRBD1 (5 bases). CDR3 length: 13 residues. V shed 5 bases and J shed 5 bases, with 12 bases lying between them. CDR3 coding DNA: TGTGCCAGCAGTAAGGGGCAGGGTACTGAAGCTTTCTTT. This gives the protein CASSKGQGTEAFF.

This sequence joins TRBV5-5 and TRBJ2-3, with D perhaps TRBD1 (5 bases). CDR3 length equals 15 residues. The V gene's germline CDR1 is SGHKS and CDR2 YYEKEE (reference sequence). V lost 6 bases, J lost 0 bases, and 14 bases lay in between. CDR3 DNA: TGTGCCAGCACCCGGACACCCACTAGCACAGATACGCAGTATTTT. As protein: CASTRTPTSTDTQYF. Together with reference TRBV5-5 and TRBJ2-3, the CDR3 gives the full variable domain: DAGVTQSPTHLIKTRGQQVTLRCSPISGHKSVSWYQQVLGQGPQFIFQYYEKEERGRGNFPDRFSARQFPNYSSELNVNALLLGDSALYLCASTRTPTSTDTQYFGPGTRLTVL.

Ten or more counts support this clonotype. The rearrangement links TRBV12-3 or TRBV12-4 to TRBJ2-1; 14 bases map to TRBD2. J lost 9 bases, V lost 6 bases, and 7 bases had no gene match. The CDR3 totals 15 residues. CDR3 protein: CASRYGTSGSIEQFF. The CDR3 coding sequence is TGTGCCAGCAGATACGGGACTAGCGGGAGTATTGAGCAGTTCTTC.

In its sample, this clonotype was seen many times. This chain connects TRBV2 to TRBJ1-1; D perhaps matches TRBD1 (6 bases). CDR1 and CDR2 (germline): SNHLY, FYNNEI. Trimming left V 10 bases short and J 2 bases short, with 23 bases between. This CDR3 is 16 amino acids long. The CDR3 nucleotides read TGTGCCACCCGCCCCTCGCTGTCAGGGGTAAACACTGAAGCTTTCTTT. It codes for CATRPSLSGVNTEAFF.

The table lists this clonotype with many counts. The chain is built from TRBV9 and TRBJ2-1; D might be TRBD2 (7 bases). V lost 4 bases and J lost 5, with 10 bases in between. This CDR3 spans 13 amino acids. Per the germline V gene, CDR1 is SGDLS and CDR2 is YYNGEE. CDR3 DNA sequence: TGTGCCAGCAGCTCGGGGGGCAACAATGAGCAGTTCTTC. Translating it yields CASSSGGNNEQFF.

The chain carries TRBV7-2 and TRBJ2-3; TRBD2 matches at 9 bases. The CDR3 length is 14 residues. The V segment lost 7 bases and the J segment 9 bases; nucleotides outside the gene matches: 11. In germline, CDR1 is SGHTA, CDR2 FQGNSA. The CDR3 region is CASILTSGDSTQYF. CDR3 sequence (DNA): TGTGCCAGCATCCTGACTAGCGGAGACAGCACGCAGTATTTT.

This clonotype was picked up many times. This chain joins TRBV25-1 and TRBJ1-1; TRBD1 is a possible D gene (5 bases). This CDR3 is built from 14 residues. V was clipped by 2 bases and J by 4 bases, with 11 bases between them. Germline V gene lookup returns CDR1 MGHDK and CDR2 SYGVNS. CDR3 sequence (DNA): TGTGCCAGCAGTGAACTAGGGGAGGGCACTGAAGCTTTCTTT. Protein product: CASSELGEGTEAFF.

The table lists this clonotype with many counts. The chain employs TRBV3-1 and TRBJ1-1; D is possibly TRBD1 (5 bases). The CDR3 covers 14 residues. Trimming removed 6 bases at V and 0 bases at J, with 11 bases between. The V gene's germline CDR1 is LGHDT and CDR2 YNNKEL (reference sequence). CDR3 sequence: CASSRGTMNTEAFF. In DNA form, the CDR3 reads TGTGCCAGCAGTCGTGGGACCATGAACACTGAAGCTTTCTTT. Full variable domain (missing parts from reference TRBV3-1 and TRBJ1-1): DTAVSQTPKYLVTQMGNDKSIKCEQNLGHDTMYWYKQDSKKFLKIMFSYNNKELIINETVPNRFSPKSPDKAHLNLHINSLELGDSAVYFCASSRGTMNTEAFFGQGTRLTVV.